This T cell receptor (beta chain) comes out of a study of beta chain features in type 1 diabetes. At the level of the study: The patient and healthy donor groups were comparable for age, gender and cell yields. Broader study findings: The VDJ junctions of type 1 diabetes patients carried fewer insertions and more deletions. The study found moderately but significantly shorter TCRB CDR3s in all four CD4+ subsets of Type 1 diabetes patients. In comparison with healthy donors, patients had naive, central memory and Treg TCRB repertoires that appeared more similar.

The study reverse transcribed the entire isolated RNA, so it sequenced expressed TCRB transcripts. Libraries were prepared by immunoSEQ multiplex PCR; TCRdb keeps only in-frame clonotypes and omits some of them. Of approximately 58,000 clones listed, 50% to 75% are singletons. Turning to this clone: The antigen remains undetermined.

Trimming cost V 4 bases and J 1 base; bases outside gene matches: 5. CDR3 size: 16 residues. From germline, CDR1 is MGHDK and CDR2 SYGVNS. Using CD45RO/CCR7/CD25/CD127/CD95/CD27, CD4+ naive, central memory, regulatory and stem cell-like memory cells were sorted. The chain carries TRBV25-1 and TRBJ2-5; 11 bases match TRBD2. This receptor was identified in a woman younger than 45 with type 1 diabetes. Specimen: stem cell memory CD4+ T cells from blood. The CDR3 DNA reads TGTGCCAGCAGTGGTCTTAGCGGGAGGGGCCAAGAGACCCAGTACTTC. Protein sequence: CASSGLSGRGQETQYF.